One sample yielded the 8 T cell receptor beta chains listed below, sequenced in a study of T cell repertoires in cytomegalovirus infection. TCRdb passed the reads through MiXCR, listing each CDR3 protein once. This sample carries 570,000 or so distinct CDR3 sequences, over 35% of them seen once, and the ten largest clones take more than 40%. These receptors' targets are unknown. The sample here was cultured PBMCs, taken from culture after CMV antigen stimulation. All receptors derive from a human donor in good health (CMV status not recorded). Some clones in this sample may be carry-over from other donors' samples.

The chain uses TRBV7-2 and TRBJ1-1; 8 nucleotides line up with TRBD1. This CDR3 has 14 amino acids. From germline, CDR1 is SGHTA and CDR2 FQGNSA. V was pared by 5 bases and J by 4 bases, with 6 bases of the junction left unmatched. The CDR3 loop is CASSLTGAATEAFF. The CDR3, as DNA: TGTGCCAGCAGCCTGACAGGGGCGGCCACTGAAGCTTTCTTT.

The rearrangement uses TRBV6-6 and TRBJ1-2, with D hard to call. V lost 5 bases and J 6 bases, leaving 16 bases between the germline ends. CDR1 and CDR2 (germline): MNHNY, SVGAGI (reference sequence). This CDR3 is 14 amino acids long. CDR3 DNA: TGTGCCAGCAGTATTACGAGAGGACTGGATGGCTACACCTTC. Protein: CASSITRGLDGYTF.

The rearrangement joins TRBV7-2 to TRBJ1-6; weak D call: TRBD1 (6 bases). The CDR3 is 18 residues long. V was clipped by 1 base and J by 8 bases, with 21 bases between them. The germline V gene encodes CDR1 SGHTA and CDR2 FQGNSA. The CDR3 here is CASSLVGGWSRRDSPLHF. The CDR3 DNA reads as TGTGCCAGCAGCTTAGTGGGGGGCTGGTCACGTCGGGATTCACCCCTCCACTTT.

This clonotype has more than one count but fewer than ten. This chain joins TRBV7-2 and TRBJ1-6; TRBD1 agrees at 9 bases. This CDR3 region has 15 residues. V lost 4 bases and J lost 6; bases outside the gene matches: 4. Germline assignment: CDR1 SGHTA and CDR2 FQGNSA. The chain's CDR3 is CASSSQGAGNSPLHF. The CDR3 nucleotides read TGTGCCAGCAGCTCACAGGGGGCCGGTAATTCACCCCTCCACTTT. The variable domain in full, completed from reference TRBV7-2 and TRBJ1-6, reads GAGVSQSPSNKVTEKGKDVELRCDPISGHTALYWYRQSLGQGLEFLIYFQGNSAPDKSGLPSDRFSAERTGGSVSTLTIQRTQQEDSAVYLCASSSQGAGNSPLHFGNGTRLTVT.

This clonotype has just a few counts. The chain carries TRBV4-3 and TRBJ2-2; D may be TRBD1 or TRBD2 (5 bases each). Germline V gives CDR1 LGHNA, CDR2 YSLEER. This CDR3 contains 16 residues. V was trimmed by 3 bases and J by 2 bases, leaving 13 bases between them. DNA for the CDR3: TGCGCCAGCAGCCAGAGCGGACACCCCAACACCGGGGAGCTGTTTTTT. Encoded protein: CASSQSGHPNTGELFF.

The V call is TRBV7-2, the J call TRBJ2-1; either TRBD1 or TRBD2 may fit D (5 bases each). The germline V gene encodes CDR1 SGHTA and CDR2 FQGNSA. There are 15 residues in the CDR3. V lost 3 bases, J lost 7 bases, and 16 bases lay in between. The CDR3 sequence: CASSFSRGKGNEQFF. Written as DNA, the CDR3 is TGTGCCAGCAGCTTTTCTAGAGGGAAGGGGAATGAGCAGTTCTTC.

The chain recombines TRBV20-1 with TRBJ2-7; D may be TRBD2 (6 bases). Germline V CDR1 and CDR2: DFQATT, SNEGSKA (reference sequence). The CDR3 covers 16 residues. The V and J ends lost 1 base and 0 bases respectively, with 16 bases between them. The chain's CDR3 is CSARVNSGTGSYEQYF. CDR3 nucleotide sequence: TGCAGTGCTAGAGTCAACTCCGGGACTGGCTCCTACGAGCAGTACTTC.

The table lists this clonotype with a few counts. The chain has TRBV20-1 and TRBJ1-4, with no clear D. CDR3 length equals 13 residues. Trimming took off 3 bases at V and 0 bases at J, with 5 bases between the two ends. In germline, CDR1 is DFQATT, CDR2 SNEGSKA (reference sequence). CDR3 region: CSARAPTNEKLFF. The CDR3 DNA is TGCAGTGCTAGGGCCCCAACTAATGAAAAACTGTTTTTT.